The present TCR beta chain was sequenced within a study of shared clonotypes between healthy human individuals. The study's findings and limits: Non-shared clonotypes had lower generation probabilities than clonotypes shared by all four sorted-subset donors.

The authors loaded around 190 ng DNA, about 30,000 T cell genomes, into sorted-subset replicate PCRs. Assay used: immunoSEQ multiplex PCR; TCRdb lists only in-frame clones, some missing. The sample has over 2 million clones, around 92% seen once. About this clone itself: The target antigen is unknown.

The CDR3 has 13 residues. J lost 12 bases, V lost 10 bases, and 13 bases had no gene match. Germline V CDR1 and CDR2: MNHNY, SVGAGI (reference sequence). The sequence derives from a man in his late teens or twenties in good health. Some clones in this sample may be carry-over from other donors' samples. The genes are TRBV6-6 and TRBJ2-1; 9 nucleotides line up with TRBD1. Source material: naive CD4+ T cells from PBMCs. Subset given: CD45RA+ positively selected. The CDR3 coding sequence is TGTGCCAACTCTTTTACCGCGGGACAGGGGCAGTTCTTC. Amino acid sequence: CANSFTAGQGQFF.